The present T cell receptor (beta chain) was sequenced within a study of T-cell reconstitution after alpha-beta-depleted transplantation in children. Study-wide points: The study reportedly traced alpha-beta T cells about two months after transplant to several hundred expanded graft clones. T-cell counts and diversity at one year following transplant were attributed mainly to newly produced T cells. At day 60, the high TCRbeta diversity found in some patients originated from recipient T cells and thymic progenitors that had survived.

This clonotype was recorded a few times. The antigen is unknown. It was with unique molecular identifiers that the TCRbeta library was prepared. Using its own MiXCR run on the PCR reads, TCRdb lists one record per CDR3 protein. The sample shows around 580,000 distinct CDR3 sequences, about a quarter of them seen only once. The specimen comprised PBMCs, sampled before TCRalphabeta/CD19-depleted stem cell transplant. The TCR sequence derives from a boy under two years old with Wiskott-Aldrich syndrome, due to receive a stem cell transplant.

CDR3 bases: TGTGCCAGCAGACTAACAGGGTTTAAGACCCAGTACTTC. Its translation is CASRLTGFKTQYF. This chain uses TRBV28 with TRBJ2-5, with D maybe TRBD1 (6 bases). The CDR3 contains 13 residues. V lost 6 bases and J 6 bases, leaving 14 bases between the germline ends. Germline V lookup: CDR1 MDHEN, CDR2 SYDVKM.